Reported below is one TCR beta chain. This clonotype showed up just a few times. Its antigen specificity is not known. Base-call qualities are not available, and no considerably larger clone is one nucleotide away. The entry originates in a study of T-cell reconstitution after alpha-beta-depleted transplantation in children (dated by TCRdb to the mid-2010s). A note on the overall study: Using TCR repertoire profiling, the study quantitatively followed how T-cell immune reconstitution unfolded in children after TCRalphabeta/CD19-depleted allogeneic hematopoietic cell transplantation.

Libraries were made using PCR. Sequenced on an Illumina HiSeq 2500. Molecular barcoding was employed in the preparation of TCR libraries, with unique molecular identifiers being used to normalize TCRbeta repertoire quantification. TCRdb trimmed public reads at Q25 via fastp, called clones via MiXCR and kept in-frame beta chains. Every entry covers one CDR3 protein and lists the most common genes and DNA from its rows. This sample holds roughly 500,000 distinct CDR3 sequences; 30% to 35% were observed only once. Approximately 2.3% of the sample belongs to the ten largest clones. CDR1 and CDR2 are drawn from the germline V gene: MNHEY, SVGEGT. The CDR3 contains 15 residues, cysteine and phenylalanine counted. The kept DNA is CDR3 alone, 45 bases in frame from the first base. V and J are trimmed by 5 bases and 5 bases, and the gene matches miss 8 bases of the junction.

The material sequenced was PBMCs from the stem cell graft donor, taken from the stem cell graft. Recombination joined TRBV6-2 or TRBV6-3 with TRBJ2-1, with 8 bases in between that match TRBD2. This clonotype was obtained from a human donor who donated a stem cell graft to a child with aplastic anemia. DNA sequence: TGTGCCAGCAGTAAGGCTGCGGGAGGCCACAATGAGCAGTTCTTC. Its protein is CASSKAAGGHNEQFF.